This T cell receptor beta chain originates from a study of spatial heterogeneity in lung cancer. In the study overall: Sequence detection consistently recorded a greater number of beta-chain than alpha-chain sequences.

This clonotype was seen repeatedly, ten times or more. The CDR3 runs 22 residues. Time point described: blood at routine non-recurrence follow-up after resection. Unsorted whole RNA from tumor, nontumor lung or frozen PBMC underwent sequencing. TCRdb re-called the 5' RACE reads through MiXCR, storing one row per CDR3 protein. The sample includes about 120,000 distinct CDR3 sequences, more than 9% of them seen just once. The V and J genes are TRBV21-1 and TRBJ2-1; the table calls TRBD2, which could not be checked here. TRBV21-1 is marked as a pseudogene. This sample comprised PBMCs, obtained at follow-up. The sequence came from a male donor with early-stage non-small cell lung cancer. The CDR3 nucleotides read TGTGCCAGCAGCAAAGTTCGACCGGGACTAGCGGGGGTCCTCCTCTCCTACAATGAGCAGTTCTTC. This codes for CASSKVRPGLAGVLLSYNEQFF.